These 27 T cell receptor beta chains came from one sample sequenced in a study of identical twins (dated by TCRdb to 2015 to 2016). Receptors were amplified or captured by 5' RACE. The sequencer was an Illumina HiSeq 2000. TCRdb applied fastp at Q25 and MiXCR to the public reads, then kept only in-frame beta chains. Entries are consolidated by CDR3 protein sequence, retaining the most common genes and DNA. Within this sample are 200,000 or so distinct CDR3 sequences, with 15% to 20% of them counted one time only. The top ten constitute 40% of the sample. These same data were also listed under a study on T cells expressing NK-cell markers.

The sample was CD8+ T cells sorted from blood. These TCRs come from a woman in her late teens or twenties in good health.

This clonotype was seen a handful of times. The gene calls are TRBV5-1 and TRBJ2-1; the D gene could be TRBD1 or TRBD2 (5 bases each). The CDR3 spans 15 residues. Trimming took off 2 bases at V and 4 bases at J, with 13 bases between the two ends. The germline V gene encodes CDR1 SGHRS and CDR2 YFSETQ. The CDR3 protein is CASSLDGTAYNEQFF. Here the CDR3 DNA reads TGCGCCAGCAGCTTAGACGGGACGGCTTACAATGAGCAGTTCTTC. The variable domain in full, with the rest retrieved from reference TRBV5-1 and TRBJ2-1, is KAGVTQTPRYLIKTRGQQVTLSCSPISGHRSVSWYQQTPGQGLQFLFEYFSETQRNKGNFPGRFSGRQFSNSRSEMNVSTLELGDSALYLCASSLDGTAYNEQFFGPGTRLTVL.

This clonotype is labeled as medium-sized. The chain has TRBV6-4 and TRBJ2-1; 10 bases line up with TRBD2. CDR1 and CDR2 (germline): MRHNA, SNTAGT. There are 15 residues in the CDR3. Germline trimming cut 3 bases from V and 7 bases from J; bases unmatched to any gene: 6. CDR3 bases: TGTGCCAGCAGTGAAAGAGCGGGAGGGCCAAATGAGCAGTTCTTC. Its protein product is CASSERAGGPNEQFF.

This clonotype was seen at least ten times. The chain is built from TRBV7-9 and TRBJ1-6; D is perhaps TRBD1 (5 bases). CDR3 length equals 14 residues. The germline V gene has CDR1 SEHNR and CDR2 FQNEAQ (reference sequence). V was trimmed by 5 bases and J by 4 bases, leaving 9 bases between them. CDR3 nucleotide sequence: TGTGCCAGCAGCCCGGGACGGTATAATTCACCCCTCCACTTT. It specifies CASSPGRYNSPLHF.

In this sample, this clonotype turned up a few times. The chain couples TRBV25-1 to TRBJ2-5; D is unresolved. The CDR3 consists of 15 residues. CDR1 is MGHDK, CDR2 SYGVNS, per germline. V lost 0 bases and J lost 5, with 13 bases in between. CDR3 nucleotides: TGTGCCAGCAGTGAATATGATGTGGCACACGAGACCCAGTACTTC. Translation gives CASSEYDVAHETQYF. The complete variable domain, with remaining parts taken from reference TRBV25-1 and TRBJ2-5, reads EADIYQTPRYLVIGTGKKITLECSQTMGHDKMYWYQQDPGMELHLIHYSYGVNSTEKGDLSSESTVSRIRTEHFPLTLESARPSHTSQYLCASSEYDVAHETQYFGPGTRLLVL.

In its sample, this clonotype was seen many times. The genes are TRBV6-1 and TRBJ2-5, with 7 bases matching TRBD2. The junction had 4 bases not matched to a gene; V was cut back by 6 bases and J by 0 bases. The CDR3 has 14 residues. Germline V gives CDR1 MNHNS, CDR2 SASEGT. CDR3 bases: TGTGCCAGCAGCCTGGGGGGGAACCAAGAGACCCAGTACTTC. Its protein is CASSLGGNQETQYF.

The sample holds a few counts of this clonotype. This chain links TRBV7-9 with TRBJ1-2, with D tentatively TRBD1 (6 bases). Trimming left V 0 bases short and J 6 bases short, with 17 bases between. Germline CDR1 and CDR2: SEHNR and FQNEAQ (reference sequence). This CDR3 region has 16 residues. For the CDR3, the DNA is TGTGCCAGCAGCTTAGCCGAGGCTGGGGGGCATGATGGCTACACCTTC. This encodes CASSLAEAGGHDGYTF.

In this sample, this clonotype turned up a few times. The V and J genes are TRBV9 and TRBJ2-5; D gene unclear. Germline-derived CDR1 and CDR2 are SGDLS and YYNGEE. This CDR3 has 17 residues. The V end was cut by 0 bases, the J end by 4 bases, with 19 bases between. The CDR3 DNA reads TGTGCCAGCAGCGTAGACATGACGGGTGTGAAGGGAGAGACCCAGTACTTC. The encoded protein is CASSVDMTGVKGETQYF.

This sequence joins TRBV7-8 and TRBJ2-1, with 9 bases that match TRBD2. Looked up from germline, CDR1 is SGHVS and CDR2 is FQNEAQ. This CDR3 is built from 15 residues. Trimming cost V 5 bases and J 8 bases; bases outside gene matches: 10. The CDR3, as DNA: TGTGCCAGCAGCGACACTGGCGGGGGGGCTTATGAGCAGTTCTTC. It yields the protein CASSDTGGGAYEQFF.

The chain's CDR3 is CASSSITPTEQYF. The CDR3 nucleotides are TGTGCCAGCAGCTCCATCACCCCCACCGAGCAGTACTTC. The chain carries TRBV14 and TRBJ2-7; D remains unclear. Germline CDR1 and CDR2: SGHDN and FVKESK. CDR3 length: 13 residues. V was clipped by 5 bases and J by 6 bases, with 14 bases between them.

V usage is TRBV7-2 and J usage is TRBJ2-1; 9 bases align to TRBD2. The CDR3 is made up of 16 amino acids. V gave up 5 bases and J gave up 2 bases; unmatched junction bases: 7. Germline CDR1 is SGHTA and CDR2 is FQGNSA. The CDR3 here is CASSLRPSGAYNEQFF. Here the CDR3 DNA reads TGTGCCAGCAGCCTCAGGCCTAGCGGGGCCTACAATGAGCAGTTCTTC.

This clonotype was picked up many times. This sequence joins TRBV4-3 and TRBJ1-1; D remains unclear. The CDR3 consists of 13 residues. Per germline, CDR1 LGHNA and CDR2 YSLEER. Trimming pared 2 bases from V and 0 bases from J, leaving 4 bases between. The CDR3 here is CASSQSLNTEAFF. The CDR3 DNA sequence: TGCGCCAGCAGCCAAAGCCTGAACACTGAAGCTTTCTTT.

On this clonotype itself: A junction boundary mismatches the germline segment, possibly from a read error. The chain couples TRBV7-6 to TRBJ2-1, with D perhaps matching TRBD2 (5 bases). Germline V gene lookup returns CDR1 SGHVS and CDR2 FNYEAQ. The CDR3 sequence is 11 residues long. This CDR3 is CASSLAHEQFF. As DNA, the CDR3 is TGTGCCAGCAGCCTAGCCCATGAGCAGTTCTTC.

For this clonotype: The conserved phenylalanine or tryptophan is not found at the CDR3 terminus, so this likely reflects a read error. No DNA is shown, since the ends of the CDR3 on it are uncertain; the CDR3 is the one TCRdb lists. This sequence joins TRBV5-8 and TRBJ1-2; the table's D gene call, TRBD1, was not cross checked with the DNA. From germline, CDR1 is SGHTS and CDR2 YDEGEE. The CDR3 numbers 10 amino acids, ends counted. Here the CDR3 reads CASSVLDREV.

The rearrangement joins TRBV7-9 to TRBJ2-2, with D tentatively TRBD1 (6 bases). Trimming cost V 3 bases and J 5 bases, with 16 bases left between them. In germline, CDR1 is SEHNR, CDR2 FQNEAQ (reference sequence). This CDR3 comprises 16 residues. CDR3 protein: CASSLQGQRVTGELFF. The CDR3 region has the DNA TGTGCCAGCAGCTTGCAGGGGCAGCGCGTAACCGGGGAGCTGTTTTTT. Full variable domain (rest looked up from reference TRBV7-9 and TRBJ2-2): DTGVSQNPRHKITKRGQNVTFRCDPISEHNRLYWYRQTLGQGPEFLTYFQNEAQLEKSRLLSDRFSAERPKGSFSTLEIQRTEQGDSAMYLCASSLQGQRVTGELFFGEGSRLTVL.

V gene TRBV9 combines with J gene TRBJ2-2; D unresolved. This CDR3 is 12 amino acids long. V was trimmed by 2 bases and J by 7 bases, leaving 6 bases between them. Germline V CDR1 and CDR2: SGDLS, YYNGEE. This chain's CDR3 is CASSVRNGELFF. In DNA form, the CDR3 reads TGTGCCAGCAGCGTCCGTAACGGGGAGCTGTTTTTT.

This clonotype has just a few counts. The chain combines TRBV20-1 with TRBJ2-1, with D possibly TRBD1 on 6 matching bases. Germline V gives CDR1 DFQATT, CDR2 SNEGSKA (reference sequence). This CDR3 has 14 residues. V was shortened by 0 bases and J by 8 bases, with 14 bases between the two germline ends. The CDR3 here is CSARDGAGDDEQFF. CDR3 in DNA: TGCAGTGCTAGAGATGGGGCAGGGGACGATGAGCAGTTCTTC.

The V and J genes are TRBV12-3 or TRBV12-4 and TRBJ2-3, with D possibly TRBD2 on 5 matching bases. V shed 2 bases and J shed 6 bases, with 15 bases lying between them. The CDR3 loop spans 15 amino acids. The CDR3: CASSLSGLIGDTQYF. CDR3 in DNA: TGTGCCAGCAGTTTATCAGGACTGATAGGGGATACGCAGTATTTT.

This clonotype was counted only a few times. The rearrangement joins TRBV6-1 to TRBJ2-7; D possibly uses TRBD1 or TRBD2 (5 bases each). The germline CDR1 and CDR2 sequences are MNHNS and SASEGT. CDR3 size: 13 residues. The V end lost 5 bases, the J end lost 5 bases, and 13 bases lay between the germline ends. This chain's CDR3 is CASSPIPGHEQYF. The CDR3 nucleotides read TGTGCCAGCAGTCCCATCCCGGGGCACGAGCAGTACTTC.

This CDR3 reads CASSSPERGRPYNEQFF. CDR3 nucleotide sequence: TGTGCCAGCAGCTCACCCGAGCGGGGACGACCGTACAATGAGCAGTTCTTC. The gene calls are TRBV7-9 and TRBJ2-1; TRBD2 matches at 7 bases. The CDR3 totals 17 residues. The germline CDR1 and CDR2 sequences are SEHNR and FQNEAQ (reference sequence). Trimming cost V 4 bases and J 4 bases; bases outside gene matches: 13.

This clonotype was detected once. The chain recombines TRBV5-1 with TRBJ2-1; no clear D gene. This CDR3 spans 13 amino acids. Between the trimmed V and J ends, which lost 0 bases and 10 bases, there was a span of 11 bases. Germline CDR1 and CDR2: SGHRS and YFSETQ. The DNA of the CDR3 is TGCGCCAGCAGCTTGGCGGCTCCGACAGAGCAGTTCTTC. It translates to CASSLAAPTEQFF.

In its sample, this clonotype was seen a few times. The chain uses TRBV7-9 and TRBJ2-4; D is uncertain. V dropped 5 bases and J dropped 6 bases, with 8 bases sitting between them. The CDR3 is 12 amino acids. Germline loops: CDR1 SEHNR, CDR2 FQNEAQ (reference sequence). This CDR3 reads CASSPSGNIQYF. In nucleotides, the CDR3 is TGTGCCAGCAGCCCCTCCGGAAACATTCAGTACTTC.

The table lists this clonotype with many counts. The chain uses TRBV12-3 or TRBV12-4 and TRBJ2-5; D is ambiguous. Trimming stripped 7 bases from V and 0 bases from J, with 9 bases between. The CDR3 runs 13 residues. CDR3 sequence (DNA): TGTGCCAGCAAGCGAGATTACCAAGAGACCCAGTACTTC. Translation: CASKRDYQETQYF.

The chain has TRBV5-1 and TRBJ2-2; 13 nucleotides align to TRBD2. The CDR3 covers 17 residues. CDR1 is SGHRS, CDR2 YFSETQ, per germline. V gave up 2 bases and J gave up 1 base; unmatched junction bases: 2. The CDR3 protein is CASSFWTSGGNTGELFF. CDR3 nucleotides: TGCGCCAGCAGCTTTTGGACTAGCGGGGGGAACACCGGGGAGCTGTTTTTT.

This clonotype was seen a handful of times. V is TRBV12-3 or TRBV12-4 and J is TRBJ1-2; D not resolved. This CDR3 contains 14 residues. V dropped 2 bases and J dropped 5 bases, with 12 bases sitting between them. The CDR3: CASSLSVAAYGYTF. As DNA, the CDR3 is TGTGCCAGCAGTTTATCCGTGGCAGCGTATGGCTACACCTTC.

Here the CDR3 reads CASSVEASGGQETQYF. The CDR3 nucleotides read TGTGCCAGCAGCGTAGAGGCTAGCGGGGGCCAAGAGACCCAGTACTTC. This sequence joins TRBV9 and TRBJ2-5, with 10 bases fitting TRBD2. The CDR3 covers 16 residues. The junction had 3 bases not matched to a gene; V was cut back by 0 bases and J by 1 base. Germline assignment: CDR1 SGDLS and CDR2 YYNGEE.

This clonotype was recorded at least ten times. The chain links TRBV2 to TRBJ2-1, with 8 positions matching TRBD1. CDR1 is SNHLY, CDR2 FYNNEI, per germline. Trimming took 6 bases from V and 10 from J; bases not matched to a gene: 14. The CDR3 sequence is 15 residues long. Here the CDR3 reads CASSPGQVAPSEQFF. CDR3 coding DNA: TGTGCCAGCAGCCCGGGACAGGTTGCTCCGTCGGAGCAGTTCTTC. The variable domain in full, completed from reference TRBV2 and TRBJ2-1, reads EPEVTQTPSHQVTQMGQEVILRCVPISNHLYFYWYRQILGQKVEFLVSFYNNEISEKSEIFDDQFSVERPDGSNFTLKIRSTKLEDSAMYFCASSPGQVAPSEQFFGPGTRLTVL.

This clonotype was picked up many times. CDR3 bases: TGTGCCAGCAGCCCCGGACAGGGGCATAGGGAGCAGTACTTC. It encodes CASSPGQGHREQYF. The chain carries TRBV13 and TRBJ2-7; 9 bases align to TRBD1. The V gene's germline CDR1 is PRHDT and CDR2 FYEKMQ (reference sequence). CDR3 length equals 14 residues. The V and J ends lost 5 bases and 7 bases, in that order; junction bases with no gene match: 9.